This TCR beta chain is from a study of cytomegalovirus exposure and HLA in healthy donors. The J segment lost 0 bases and the V segment lost 4 bases, leaving 17 bases of the junction unmatched. This CDR3 spans 20 amino acids. Germline V gene sequence: CDR1 SGDLS, CDR2 YYNGEE. Study-wide points: Across donors, most TCRs were seen rarely, yet some public ones were widespread.

Worth noting for this clone: Its matching antigen is unknown.

Primers: 60 Vbeta forward and 13 Jbeta reverse. TCRdb's table, derived via immunoSEQ multiplex PCR, lists solely in-frame clones and lacks some. Of fewer than 90,000 clones listed, roughly 80% are singletons. The sequenced sample was PBMCs. The receptor comes from a man younger than 45 in good health and CMV-seropositive. The genes are TRBV9 and TRBJ2-3; 10 positions match TRBD1. The chain's CDR3 is CASSNLGQGPTRPSTDTQYF. In DNA form, the CDR3 reads TGTGCCAGCAGCAACCTGGGACAGGGGCCAACGAGACCTAGCACAGATACGCAGTATTTT.